One and the same sample provided the 24 T cell receptor beta chains below, sequenced in a study of vaccination and CD4 T cells after COVID-19. Their cognate antigens are unknown. The Oncomine TCR Beta short-read assay sequenced DNA from cultured CD4+ T cells. TCRdb used MiXCR to reprocess the PCR reads, holding one entry per CDR3 protein. The sample consists of roughly 15,000 distinct CDR3 sequences, roughly 61% of them appearing once. Described treatment: approximately nine-day PBMC culture with coronavirus spike peptide pools or control peptides (ViraFEST assay). Specimen: CD4+ T cells from blood, cultured in vitro. The source of these receptors is a human donor who had recovered from COVID-19.

The chain carries TRBV5-1 and TRBJ2-5, with 11 bases identical to TRBD2. The germline gives CDR1 SGHRS, CDR2 YFSETQ. The ends lost 0 bases at V and 5 bases at J; junction bases unmatched: 9. This CDR3 region has 17 residues. CDR3 region: CASSLALLAGEGETQYF. The CDR3 DNA reads TGCGCCAGCAGCTTGGCGTTACTAGCGGGAGAGGGCGAGACCCAGTACTTC. Variable domain in full (rest from reference TRBV5-1 and TRBJ2-5): KAGVTQTPRYLIKTRGQQVTLSCSPISGHRSVSWYQQTPGQGLQFLFEYFSETQRNKGNFPGRFSGRQFSNSRSEMNVSTLELGDSALYLCASSLALLAGEGETQYFGPGTRLLVL.

The V and J genes are TRBV7-2 and TRBJ2-7, with D tentatively TRBD2 (6 bases). V lost 5 bases and J 0 bases, leaving 23 bases between the germline ends. Germline V gene data show CDR1 as SGHTA and CDR2 as FQGNSA. There are 18 residues in the CDR3. The CDR3 protein is CASSDVARGRRPSYEQYF. CDR3 bases: TGTGCCAGCAGCGACGTAGCGCGGGGTCGCAGACCCTCCTACGAGCAGTACTTC.

V gene TRBV27 combines with J gene TRBJ1-2; TRBD1 is a possible D gene (6 bases). Trimming pared 6 bases from V and 6 bases from J, leaving 23 bases between. This CDR3 spans 16 amino acids. Germline V gene data show CDR1 as MNHEY and CDR2 as SMNVEV (reference sequence). In DNA form, the CDR3 reads TGTGCCAGCAGCTCCCTAAGCGACAGGAGCCGAAATGGCTACACCTTC. Translating gives CASSSLSDRSRNGYTF.

Here the CDR3 reads CASRMTGEYGYTF. Written as DNA, the CDR3 is TGTGCCAGCAGGATGACAGGGGAATATGGCTACACCTTC. V usage is TRBV6-2 or TRBV6-3 and J usage is TRBJ1-2, with TRBD1 matching over 8 bases. Germline V gene sequence: CDR1 MNHEY, CDR2 SVGEGT. V dropped 6 bases and J dropped 5; count of bases not matched to a gene: 5. This CDR3 spans 13 amino acids.

The chain carries TRBV15 and TRBJ2-7; 9 bases line up with TRBD1. J lost 3 bases, V lost 3 bases, and 6 bases had no gene match. This CDR3 has 15 amino acids. CDR1 and CDR2 from the germline V gene are LNHNV and YYDKDF (reference sequence). The chain's CDR3 is CATSRGQGLVYEQYF. DNA for the CDR3: TGTGCCACCAGCAGGGGACAGGGTCTTGTCTACGAGCAGTACTTC.

This sequence joins TRBV20-1 and TRBJ1-6, with 7 bases matching TRBD1. V lost 5 bases, J lost 7 bases, and 8 bases stayed unmatched. Germline V gene sequence: CDR1 DFQATT, CDR2 SNEGSKA (reference sequence). The CDR3 covers 14 residues. DNA for the CDR3: TGCAGTGCTCTCGGGACAGACTACAATTCACCCCTCCACTTT. Protein product: CSALGTDYNSPLHF.

This clonotype was counted between two and nine times. Its ends do not fully match the called genes, so a read error is possible. This chain joins TRBV3-1 and TRBJ2-5; D possibly corresponds to TRBD2 (5 bases). The CDR3 loop spans 14 amino acids. CDR1 is LGHDT and CDR2 is YNNKEL in the germline V gene (reference sequence). CDR3 amino acids: CASSQEPSQGTQYF. CDR3 nucleotide sequence: TGTGCCAGCAGCCAAGAACCTAGCCAAGGGACCCAGTACTTC.

The genes are TRBV6-1 and TRBJ1-2, with TRBD1 as a possible D gene (5 bases). Per the germline V gene, CDR1 is MNHNS and CDR2 is SASEGT. V was shortened by 7 bases and J by 3 bases, with 15 bases between the two germline ends. This CDR3 comprises 14 residues. The CDR3 loop reads CASTRDGRDYGYTF. CDR3 bases: TGTGCCAGCACTCGGGACGGGAGGGACTATGGCTACACCTTC.

In this sample, this clonotype turned up a few times. This CDR3 is CSASSPEINQPQHF. The DNA of the CDR3 is TGCAGTGCTAGTTCTCCGGAAATCAATCAGCCCCAGCATTTT. The chain employs TRBV20-1 and TRBJ1-5; no clear D. Germline CDR1 and CDR2: DFQATT and SNEGSKA (reference sequence). The CDR3 length is 14 residues. V was clipped by 3 bases and J by 3 bases, with 12 bases between them.

The chain couples TRBV7-9 to TRBJ1-2; 8 nucleotides match TRBD1. Trimming at V came to 5 bases and at J to 3 bases, leaving 5 bases not matched to a gene. Germline V gives CDR1 SEHNR, CDR2 FQNEAQ (reference sequence). The CDR3 spans 14 residues. The CDR3: CASSRPDRDYGYTF. Here the CDR3 DNA reads TGTGCCAGCAGCCGACCGGACAGGGACTATGGCTACACCTTC.

The V and J genes are TRBV10-3 and TRBJ1-2, with 7 bases matching TRBD1. J was trimmed by 4 bases and V by 11 bases; bases with no gene match: 10. Per the germline V gene, CDR1 is ENHRY and CDR2 is SYGVKD. This CDR3 is built from 13 residues. The CDR3 nucleotides read TGTGCCGGCCGGGACAGTACGGTCTATGGCTACACCTTC. Its translation is CAGRDSTVYGYTF.

This clonotype appeared once. The rearrangement joins TRBV18 to TRBJ1-1; perhaps TRBD1 as D (5 bases). The V gene's germline CDR1 is KGHSH and CDR2 LQKENI. V was clipped by 1 base and J by 2 bases, with 11 bases between them. This CDR3 region has 15 residues. The CDR3 protein is CASSPLLGHNTEAFF. In DNA form, the CDR3 reads TGTGCCAGCTCACCACTTCTGGGGCATAACACTGAAGCTTTCTTT. The full variable domain, completed using reference TRBV18 and TRBJ1-1, is NAGVMQNPRHLVRRRGQEARLRCSPMKGHSHVYWYRQLPEEGLKFMVYLQKENIIDESGMPKERFSAEFPKEGPSILRIQQVVRGDSAAYFCASSPLLGHNTEAFFGQGTRLTVV.

V gene TRBV20-1 combines with J gene TRBJ1-2; 7 bases agree with TRBD1. CDR3 size: 13 residues. Per the germline V gene, CDR1 is DFQATT and CDR2 is SNEGSKA (reference sequence). CDR3 residues: CSQGDKGNYGYTF. DNA for the CDR3: TGCAGCCAGGGGGACAAGGGCAACTATGGCTACACCTTC.

The gene calls are TRBV10-3 and TRBJ2-5, with 8 bases lining up with TRBD2. Looked up from germline, CDR1 is ENHRY and CDR2 is SYGVKD. V lost 6 bases to trimming and J lost 5 bases; unmatched junction nucleotides: 14. There are 16 residues in the CDR3. The CDR3 DNA follows: TGTGCCATCAGCGATCTGGCGGGAGGCGCGTTTGAGACCCAGTACTTC. As protein: CAISDLAGGAFETQYF.

The V gene is TRBV6-5, the J gene TRBJ1-6, with D hard to call. Trimming left V 2 bases short and J 10 bases short, with 15 bases between. CDR1 and CDR2 from the germline V gene are MNHEY and SVGAGI. CDR3 length equals 15 residues. The CDR3 nucleotides read TGTGCCAGCAGTTACGATGGGGAGGGAGGATCACCCCTCCACTTT. It translates to CASSYDGEGGSPLHF.

The rearrangement joins TRBV15 to TRBJ2-3, with D unresolved. In germline, CDR1 is LNHNV, CDR2 YYDKDF (reference sequence). The CDR3 runs to 14 residues. V lost 0 bases to trimming and J lost 5 bases, with 9 bases between them. The CDR3 DNA reads as TGTGCCACCAGCAGAGATGCCAGTATAGATACGCAGTATTTT. It codes for CATSRDASIDTQYF.

CDR3: CASRGAAGELFF. CDR3 nucleotides: TGTGCCAGCAGGGGTGCGGCCGGGGAGCTGTTTTTT. The genes are TRBV28 and TRBJ2-2, with D unclear. Between the trimmed V and J ends, which lost 6 bases and 6 bases, there was a span of 8 bases. This CDR3 region has 12 residues. In germline, CDR1 is MDHEN, CDR2 SYDVKM.

This clonotype was picked up a small number of times. V usage is TRBV20-1 and J usage is TRBJ2-3, with 7 bases that match TRBD2. Germline V CDR1 and CDR2: DFQATT, SNEGSKA (reference sequence). The CDR3 length is 16 residues. Trimming removed 0 bases from V and 6 bases from J; junction bases left unmatched: 12. CDR3 nucleotides: TGCAGTGCTAGAGATTTGGCTAGCGGCGGAGGGGATACGCAGTATTTT. It encodes CSARDLASGGGDTQYF.

The chain recombines TRBV9 with TRBJ2-3; weak D call: TRBD1 (6 bases). Germline V gene data show CDR1 as SGDLS and CDR2 as YYNGEE. The CDR3 has 12 residues. V lost 4 bases, J lost 9 bases, and 12 bases lay in between. The DNA for the CDR3 is TGTGCCAGCAGCAAGCAGGGGACCACGCAGTATTTT. This gives the protein CASSKQGTTQYF.

The CDR3 region is CASSSGRGGSSYEQYF. CDR3 in DNA: TGTGCCAGCAGCTCAGGTCGTGGCGGGAGCTCCTACGAGCAGTACTTC. The chain combines TRBV7-2 with TRBJ2-7, with 7 bases lining up with TRBD2. J lost 0 bases, V lost 4 bases, and 9 bases had no gene match. This CDR3 contains 16 residues. Germline loops: CDR1 SGHTA, CDR2 FQGNSA. Filled out from reference TRBV7-2 and TRBJ2-7, the complete variable domain reads GAGVSQSPSNKVTEKGKDVELRCDPISGHTALYWYRQSLGQGLEFLIYFQGNSAPDKSGLPSDRFSAERTGGSVSTLTIQRTQQEDSAVYLCASSSGRGGSSYEQYFGPGTRLTVT.

The V and J genes are TRBV6-1 and TRBJ1-6, with unresolved D. V was pared by 6 bases and J by 7 bases, with 10 bases between. This CDR3 is 13 amino acids long. Germline V gene lookup returns CDR1 MNHNS and CDR2 SASEGT. Written as DNA, the CDR3 is TGTGCCAGCAGAGGGCCGGGAAATTCACCCCTCCACTTT. Translated: CASRGPGNSPLHF.

This clonotype was observed a few times. V gene TRBV7-2 combines with J gene TRBJ2-2, with a weak D call TRBD2 (5 bases). The CDR3 runs to 16 residues. Looked up from germline, CDR1 is SGHTA and CDR2 is FQGNSA. With 4 bases removed from V and 6 bases from J, the gap between germline ends came to 18 bases. DNA of the CDR3: TGTGCCAGCAGCTCATCCCGTCCGGGGTTGCCCGGGGAGCTGTTTTTT. Its translation: CASSSSRPGLPGELFF.

This clonotype was counted a few times. This chain joins TRBV20-1 and TRBJ2-2; D is possibly TRBD2 (5 bases). Germline-derived CDR1 and CDR2 are DFQATT and SNEGSKA (reference sequence). Trimming took 5 bases from V and 2 from J, leaving 18 bases between them. This CDR3 has 16 amino acids. CDR3 in DNA: TGCAGTGCTGGACCCCATACTAGGGTTAACACCGGGGAGCTGTTTTTT. This encodes CSAGPHTRVNTGELFF.

The chain uses TRBV9 and TRBJ2-7, with unresolved D. Per germline, CDR1 SGDLS and CDR2 YYNGEE. The length of the CDR3 is 13 residues. With 0 bases removed from V and 3 bases from J, the gap between germline ends came to 7 bases. Written as DNA, the CDR3 is TGTGCCAGCAGCGTAGTGCCCAACTACGAGCAGTACTTC. Amino acid sequence: CASSVVPNYEQYF.